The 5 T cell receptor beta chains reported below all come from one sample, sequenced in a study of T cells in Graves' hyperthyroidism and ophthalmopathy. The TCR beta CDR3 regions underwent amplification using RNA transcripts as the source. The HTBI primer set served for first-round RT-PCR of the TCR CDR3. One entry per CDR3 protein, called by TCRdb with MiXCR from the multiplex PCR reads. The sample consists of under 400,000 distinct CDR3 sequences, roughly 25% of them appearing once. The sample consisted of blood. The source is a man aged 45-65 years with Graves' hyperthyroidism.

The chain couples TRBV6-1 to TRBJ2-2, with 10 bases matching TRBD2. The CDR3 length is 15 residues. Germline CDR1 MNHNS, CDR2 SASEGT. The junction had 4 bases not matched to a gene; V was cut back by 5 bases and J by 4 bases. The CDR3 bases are TGTGCCAGCAGTTTGAAGCGGGAGGGCACCGGGGAGCTGTTTTTT. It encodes CASSLKREGTGELFF.

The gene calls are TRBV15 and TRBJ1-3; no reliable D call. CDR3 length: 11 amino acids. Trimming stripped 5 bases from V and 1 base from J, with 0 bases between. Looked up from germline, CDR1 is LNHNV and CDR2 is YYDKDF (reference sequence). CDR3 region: CATSSGNTIYF. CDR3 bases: TGTGCCACCAGCTCTGGAAACACCATATATTTT. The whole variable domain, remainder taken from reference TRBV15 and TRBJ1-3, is DAMVIQNPRYQVTQFGKPVTLSCSQTLNHNVMYWYQQKSSQAPKLLFHYYDKDFNNEADTPDNFQSRRPNTSFCFLDIRSPGLGDTAMYLCATSSGNTIYFGEGSWLTVV.

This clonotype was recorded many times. CDR3 nucleotides: TGTGCCAGCAGCTTAGCGGGGGATCAGCCCCAGCATTTT. Protein sequence: CASSLAGDQPQHF. V gene TRBV7-9 combines with J gene TRBJ1-5; D may be TRBD1 (5 bases). V lost 0 bases and J 5 bases, leaving 5 bases between the germline ends. The CDR3 length is 13 residues. Germline V gives CDR1 SEHNR, CDR2 FQNEAQ (reference sequence).

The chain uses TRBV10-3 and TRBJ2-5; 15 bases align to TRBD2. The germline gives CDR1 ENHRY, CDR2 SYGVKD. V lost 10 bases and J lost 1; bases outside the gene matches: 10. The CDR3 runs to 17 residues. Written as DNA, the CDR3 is TGTGCCACCAACCCCGGACTAGCGGGAGGGACCCAAGAGACCCAGTACTTC. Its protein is CATNPGLAGGTQETQYF.

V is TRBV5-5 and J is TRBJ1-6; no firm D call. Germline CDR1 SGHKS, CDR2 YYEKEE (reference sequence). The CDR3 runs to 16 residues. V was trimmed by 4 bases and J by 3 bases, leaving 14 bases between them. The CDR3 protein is CASSPYAANYNSPLHF. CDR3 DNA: TGTGCCAGCAGCCCCTATGCAGCTAACTATAATTCACCCCTCCACTTT.